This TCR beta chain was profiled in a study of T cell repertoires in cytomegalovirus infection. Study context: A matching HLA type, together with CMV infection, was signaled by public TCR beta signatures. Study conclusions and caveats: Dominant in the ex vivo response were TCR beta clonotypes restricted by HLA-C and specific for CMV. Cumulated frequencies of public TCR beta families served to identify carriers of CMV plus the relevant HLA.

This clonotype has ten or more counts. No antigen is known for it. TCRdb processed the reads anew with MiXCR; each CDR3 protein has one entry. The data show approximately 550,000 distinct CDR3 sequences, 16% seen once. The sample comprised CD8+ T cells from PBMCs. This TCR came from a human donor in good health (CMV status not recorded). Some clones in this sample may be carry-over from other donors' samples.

The CDR3: CASSLGGTTYEQYF. CDR3 in DNA: TGCGCCAGCAGCTTGGGAGGGACTACCTACGAGCAGTACTTC. The chain combines TRBV5-1 with TRBJ2-7; 7 nucleotides match TRBD2. V gave up 0 bases and J gave up 2 bases; unmatched junction bases: 2. CDR3 length: 14 amino acids. The germline CDR1 and CDR2 sequences are SGHRS and YFSETQ. The variable domain in full, with the rest retrieved from reference TRBV5-1 and TRBJ2-7, is KAGVTQTPRYLIKTRGQQVTLSCSPISGHRSVSWYQQTPGQGLQFLFEYFSETQRNKGNFPGRFSGRQFSNSRSEMNVSTLELGDSALYLCASSLGGTTYEQYFGPGTRLTVT.